This T cell receptor (beta chain) was found in a study of blood T cell repertoires in COVID-19. At the level of the study: T cells, B-cell-depleted T cells, or PBMCs supplied cDNA or gDNA.

Trimming left V 1 base short and J 9 bases short, with 13 bases between. Per the germline V gene, CDR1 is SGHAT and CDR2 is FQNNGV. The CDR3 consists of 13 residues. As originally analysed: Estimation of nucleated cell counts was performed using reference gene primer amplification. Data came from immunoSEQ multiplex PCR; TCRdb stores just in-frame clones and leaves some out. The DNA was the basis for D and trimming; V, J and clone size are from that table. The sample lists roughly 200,000 clones; around 84% were seen once. The receptor comes from a man older than 75 with acute or convalescent COVID-19. Sequenced material: peripheral blood. The V and J genes are TRBV11-2 and TRBJ2-7; no reliable D call. The CDR3 region has the DNA TGTGCCAGCAGCTTAGGGTACGATAGCCCGCAGTACTTC. It encodes CASSLGYDSPQYF.